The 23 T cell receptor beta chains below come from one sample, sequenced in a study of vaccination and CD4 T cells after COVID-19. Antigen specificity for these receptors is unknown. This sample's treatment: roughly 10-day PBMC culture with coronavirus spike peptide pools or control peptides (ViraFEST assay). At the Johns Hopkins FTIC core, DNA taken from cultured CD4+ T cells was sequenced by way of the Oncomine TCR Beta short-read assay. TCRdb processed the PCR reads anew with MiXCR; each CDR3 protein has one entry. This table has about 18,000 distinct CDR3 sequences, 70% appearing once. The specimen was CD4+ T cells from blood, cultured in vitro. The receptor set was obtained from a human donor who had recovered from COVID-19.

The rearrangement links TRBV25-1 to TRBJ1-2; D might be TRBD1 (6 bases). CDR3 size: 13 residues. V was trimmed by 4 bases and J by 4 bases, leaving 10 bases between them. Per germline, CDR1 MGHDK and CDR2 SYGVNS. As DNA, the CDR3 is TGTGCCAGCAGTGCCGGACAGATCTATGGCTACACCTTC. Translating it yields CASSAGQIYGYTF.

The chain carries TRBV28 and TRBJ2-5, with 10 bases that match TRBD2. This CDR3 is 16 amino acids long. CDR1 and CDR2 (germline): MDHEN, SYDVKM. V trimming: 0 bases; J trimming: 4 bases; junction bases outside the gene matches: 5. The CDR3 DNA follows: TGTGCCAGCAGTTTATGGGGTGCTAGCGGGAGAGAGACCCAGTACTTC. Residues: CASSLWGASGRETQYF.

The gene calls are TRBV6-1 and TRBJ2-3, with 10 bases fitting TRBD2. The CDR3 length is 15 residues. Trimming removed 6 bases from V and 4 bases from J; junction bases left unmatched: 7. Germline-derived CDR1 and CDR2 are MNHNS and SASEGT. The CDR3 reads CASRASGSGADTQYF. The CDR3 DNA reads TGTGCCAGCAGGGCTAGCGGGAGCGGAGCAGATACGCAGTATTTT.

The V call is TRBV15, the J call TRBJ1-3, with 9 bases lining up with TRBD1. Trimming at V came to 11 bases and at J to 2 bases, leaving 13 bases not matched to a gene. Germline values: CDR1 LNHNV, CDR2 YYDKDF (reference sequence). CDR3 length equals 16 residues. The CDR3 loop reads CASSLPGTGTGNTIYF. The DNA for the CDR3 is TGTGCCTCCTCTCTCCCCGGGACAGGGACTGGAAACACCATATATTTT.

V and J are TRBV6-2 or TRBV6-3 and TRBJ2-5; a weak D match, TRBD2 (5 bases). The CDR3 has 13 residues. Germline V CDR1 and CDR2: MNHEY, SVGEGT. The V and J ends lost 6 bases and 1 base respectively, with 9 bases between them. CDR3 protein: CASRRDSQETQYF. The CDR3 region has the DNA TGTGCCAGCAGACGGGATTCCCAAGAGACCCAGTACTTC.

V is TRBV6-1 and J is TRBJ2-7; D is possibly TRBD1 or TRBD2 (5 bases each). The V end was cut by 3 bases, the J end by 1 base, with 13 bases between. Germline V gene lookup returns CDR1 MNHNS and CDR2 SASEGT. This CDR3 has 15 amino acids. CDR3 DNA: TGTGCCAGCAGTGATCCGGGACGGGCTTCCTACGAGCAGTACTTC. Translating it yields CASSDPGRASYEQYF.

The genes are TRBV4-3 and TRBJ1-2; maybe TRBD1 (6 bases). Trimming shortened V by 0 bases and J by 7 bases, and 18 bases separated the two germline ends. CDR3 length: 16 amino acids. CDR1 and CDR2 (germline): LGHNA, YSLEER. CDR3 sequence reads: CASSQDRRGGQGGYTF. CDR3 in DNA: TGCGCCAGCAGCCAAGATCGTCGGGGGGGGCAGGGTGGCTACACCTTC.

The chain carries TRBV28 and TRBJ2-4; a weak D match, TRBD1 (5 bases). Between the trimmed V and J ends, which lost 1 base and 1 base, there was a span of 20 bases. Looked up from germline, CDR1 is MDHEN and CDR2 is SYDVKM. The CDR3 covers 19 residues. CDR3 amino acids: CASSLLAGQARTAKNIQYF. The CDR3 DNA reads TGTGCCAGCAGTTTATTAGCAGGGCAAGCCCGAACTGCCAAAAACATTCAGTACTTC.

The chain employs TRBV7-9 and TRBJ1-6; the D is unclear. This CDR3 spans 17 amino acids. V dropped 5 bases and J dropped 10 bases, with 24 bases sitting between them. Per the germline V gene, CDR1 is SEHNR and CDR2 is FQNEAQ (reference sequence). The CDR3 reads CASSPWKGDVGFSPLHF. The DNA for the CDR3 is TGTGCCAGCAGCCCTTGGAAGGGTGACGTGGGGTTCTCACCCCTCCACTTT.

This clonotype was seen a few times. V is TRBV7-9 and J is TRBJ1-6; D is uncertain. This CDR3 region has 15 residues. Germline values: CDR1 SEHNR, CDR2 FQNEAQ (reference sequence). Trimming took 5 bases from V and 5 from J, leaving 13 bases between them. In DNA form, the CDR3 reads TGTGCCAGCAGCCCCAGTAGTGTCGATAATTCACCCCTCCACTTT. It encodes CASSPSSVDNSPLHF.

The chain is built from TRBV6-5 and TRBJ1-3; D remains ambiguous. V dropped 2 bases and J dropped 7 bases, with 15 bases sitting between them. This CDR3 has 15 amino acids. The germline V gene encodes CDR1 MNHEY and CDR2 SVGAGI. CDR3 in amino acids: CASSYGQARGNTIYF. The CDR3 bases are TGTGCCAGCAGTTACGGCCAGGCTCGCGGGAACACCATATATTTT.

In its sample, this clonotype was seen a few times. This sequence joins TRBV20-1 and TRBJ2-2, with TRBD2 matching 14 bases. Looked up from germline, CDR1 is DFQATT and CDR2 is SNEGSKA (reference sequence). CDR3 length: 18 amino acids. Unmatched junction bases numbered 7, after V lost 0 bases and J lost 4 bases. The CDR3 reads CSARDAGLAGVGTGELFF. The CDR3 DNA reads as TGCAGTGCTAGAGATGCGGGACTAGCGGGAGTGGGCACCGGGGAGCTGTTTTTT.

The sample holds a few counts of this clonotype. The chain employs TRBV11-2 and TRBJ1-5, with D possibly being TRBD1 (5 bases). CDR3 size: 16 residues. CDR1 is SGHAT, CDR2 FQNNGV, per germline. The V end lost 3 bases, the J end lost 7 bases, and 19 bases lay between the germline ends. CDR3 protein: CASSLGGAALRQPQHF. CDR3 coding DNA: TGTGCCAGCAGCTTGGGAGGGGCGGCGCTCAGGCAGCCCCAGCATTTT.

In DNA, the CDR3 is TGCAGTGCCCGATTCTCGGCGGTCGGGAAACTGTTTTTT. This codes for CSARFSAVGKLFF. The rearrangement joins TRBV20-1 to TRBJ1-4, with no clear D. The CDR3 contains 13 residues. Per the germline V gene, CDR1 is DFQATT and CDR2 is SNEGSKA (reference sequence). Trimming stripped 6 bases from V and 11 bases from J, with 19 bases between.

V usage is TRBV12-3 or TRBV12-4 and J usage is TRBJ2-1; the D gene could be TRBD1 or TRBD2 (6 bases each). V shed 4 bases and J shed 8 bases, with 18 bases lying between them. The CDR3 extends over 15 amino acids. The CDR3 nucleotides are TGTGCCAGCAGTTCCAACTCCCACGGGGGCGATGAGCAGTTCTTC. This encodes CASSSNSHGGDEQFF.

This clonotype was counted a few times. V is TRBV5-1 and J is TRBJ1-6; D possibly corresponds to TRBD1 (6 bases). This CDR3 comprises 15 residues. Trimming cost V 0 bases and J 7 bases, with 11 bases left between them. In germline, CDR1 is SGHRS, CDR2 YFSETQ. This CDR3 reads CASSLVGGHNSPLHF. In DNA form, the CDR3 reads TGCGCCAGCAGCTTGGTTGGGGGGCACAATTCACCCCTCCACTTT.

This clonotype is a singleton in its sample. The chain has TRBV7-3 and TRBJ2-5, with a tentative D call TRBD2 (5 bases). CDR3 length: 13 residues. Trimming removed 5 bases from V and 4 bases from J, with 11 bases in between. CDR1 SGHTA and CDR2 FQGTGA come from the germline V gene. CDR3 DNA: TGTGCCAGCAGCCCTATCCGGGGAGAGACCCAGTACTTC. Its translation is CASSPIRGETQYF. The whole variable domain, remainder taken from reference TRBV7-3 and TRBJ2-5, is GAGVSQTPSNKVTEKGKYVELRCDPISGHTALYWYRQSLGQGPEFLIYFQGTGAADDSGLPNDRFFAVRPEGSVSTLKIQRTERGDSAVYLCASSPIRGETQYFGPGTRLLVL.

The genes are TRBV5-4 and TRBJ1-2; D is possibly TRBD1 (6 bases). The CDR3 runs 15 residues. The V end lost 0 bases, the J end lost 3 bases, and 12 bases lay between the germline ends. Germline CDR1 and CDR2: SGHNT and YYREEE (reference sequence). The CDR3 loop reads CASSLAGGIDYGYTF. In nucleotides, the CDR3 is TGTGCCAGCAGCTTGGCTGGGGGCATTGACTATGGCTACACCTTC.

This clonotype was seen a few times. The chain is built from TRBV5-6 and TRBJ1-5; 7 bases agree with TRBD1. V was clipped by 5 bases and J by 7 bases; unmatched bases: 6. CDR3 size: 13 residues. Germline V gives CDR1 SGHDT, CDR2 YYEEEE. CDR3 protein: CASSQDRAQPQHF. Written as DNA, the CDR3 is TGTGCCAGCAGTCAAGACAGGGCCCAGCCCCAGCATTTT.

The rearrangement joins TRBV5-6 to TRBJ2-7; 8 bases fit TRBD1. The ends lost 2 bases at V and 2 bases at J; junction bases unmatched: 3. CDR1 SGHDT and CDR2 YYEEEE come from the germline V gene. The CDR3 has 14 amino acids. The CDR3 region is CASSFLDRAYEQYF. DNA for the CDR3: TGTGCCAGCAGCTTTCTGGACAGGGCCTACGAGCAGTACTTC.

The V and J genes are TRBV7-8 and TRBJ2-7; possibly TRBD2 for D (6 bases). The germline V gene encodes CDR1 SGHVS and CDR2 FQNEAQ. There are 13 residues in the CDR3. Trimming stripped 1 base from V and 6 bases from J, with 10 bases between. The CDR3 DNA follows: TGTGCCAGCAGCTTAGGTTTGGGGGGCGAGCAGTACTTC. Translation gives CASSLGLGGEQYF.

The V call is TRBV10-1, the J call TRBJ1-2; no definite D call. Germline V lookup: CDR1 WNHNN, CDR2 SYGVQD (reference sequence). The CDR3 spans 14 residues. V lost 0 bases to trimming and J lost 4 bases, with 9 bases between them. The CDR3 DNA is TGCGCCAGCAGTGAGTCGAGCCAGTTCTATGGCTACACCTTC. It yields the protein CASSESSQFYGYTF.

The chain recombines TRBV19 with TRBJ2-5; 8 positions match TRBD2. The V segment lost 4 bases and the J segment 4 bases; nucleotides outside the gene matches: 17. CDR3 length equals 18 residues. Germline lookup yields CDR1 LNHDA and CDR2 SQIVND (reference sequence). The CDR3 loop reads CASSTTLPGLGGGETQYF. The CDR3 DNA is TGTGCCAGTAGTACGACCCTACCGGGACTAGGGGGAGGAGAGACCCAGTACTTC.